Sequencing of this T cell receptor (beta chain) was carried out in a study of shared clonotypes between healthy human individuals. The overall study: The study used three CD4 naive, three CD4 memory, two CD8 naive and one CD8 memory plate per donor. Study conclusions and caveats: Rarefaction showed sorted-subset sequencing was incomplete despite large depth. The diversity represented, both genetic and in exposure history, was limited by few donors.

TCRdb's copy holds only in-frame clones and misses some; the assay was immunoSEQ multiplex PCR. In the table there are about 2.4 million clones, more than 85% of which are singletons. This CDR3 has 13 amino acids. Trimming stripped 5 bases from V and 5 bases from J, with 11 bases between. Germline V gene sequence: CDR1 SGHNT, CDR2 YENEEA. Notes on this clone: The antigen is unknown.

This TCR was recovered from a man in his late teens or twenties in good health. Some clones in this sample may be carry-over from other donors' samples. This chain links TRBV11-3 with TRBJ2-3; a possible D gene is TRBD2 (5 bases). The sample consisted of naive CD4+ T cells from PBMCs. As for subset: CD45RA+ positively selected. The CDR3 region is CASSRSAKDTQYF. Here the CDR3 DNA reads TGTGCCAGCAGCCGTAGCGCAAAAGATACGCAGTATTTT.